This TCR beta chain was identified in a study of cytomegalovirus exposure and HLA in healthy donors. Background on the study: Just over 80% of approximately 400 genotyped donors fell in the Caucasian-associated ancestry cluster.

With respect to this clone: Its antigen remains unidentified.

Germline loops: CDR1 SGHRS, CDR2 YFSETQ. This CDR3 contains 15 residues. V lost 3 bases to trimming and J lost 0 bases, with 10 bases between them. 13 Jbeta primers and 60 Vbeta primers were used for the PCR. This table comes from immunoSEQ multiplex PCR, and its TCRdb copy is limited to in-frame clones, with some not included. The sample contains approximately 200,000 clones, roughly three quarters of which appear only once. Study-wide results and caveats: Immune exposure was documented only through CMV serostatus.

The sequenced material came from PBMCs. This chain uses TRBV5-1 with TRBJ1-3; D is possibly TRBD1 (6 bases). This TCR derives from a woman between 18 and 30 years old in good health and CMV-seronegative. The CDR3 spells CASSSTGSSGNTIYF. The DNA for the CDR3 is TGCGCCAGCAGCTCCACAGGGAGCTCTGGAAACACCATATATTTT.